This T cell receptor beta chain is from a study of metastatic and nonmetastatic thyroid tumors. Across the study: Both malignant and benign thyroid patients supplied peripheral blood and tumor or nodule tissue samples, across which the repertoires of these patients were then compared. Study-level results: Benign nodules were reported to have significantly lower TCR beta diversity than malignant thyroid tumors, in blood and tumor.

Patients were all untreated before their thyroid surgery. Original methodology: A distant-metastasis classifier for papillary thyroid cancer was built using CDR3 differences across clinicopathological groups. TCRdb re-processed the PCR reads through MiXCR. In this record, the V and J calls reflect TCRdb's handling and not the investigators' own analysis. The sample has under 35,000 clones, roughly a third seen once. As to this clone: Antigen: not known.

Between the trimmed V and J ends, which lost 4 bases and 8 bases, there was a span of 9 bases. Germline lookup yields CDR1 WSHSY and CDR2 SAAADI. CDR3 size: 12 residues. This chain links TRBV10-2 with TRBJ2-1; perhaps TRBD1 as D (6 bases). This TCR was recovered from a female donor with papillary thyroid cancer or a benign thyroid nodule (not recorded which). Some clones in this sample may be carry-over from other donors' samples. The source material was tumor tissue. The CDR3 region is CASSVSGDEQFF. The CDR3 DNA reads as TGCGCCAGCAGTGTCTCAGGGGATGAGCAGTTCTTC.